One and the same sample provided the 30 T cell receptor beta chains below, sequenced in a study of cytomegalovirus exposure and HLA in healthy donors. It was with 60 Vbeta and 13 Jbeta primers that the PCR ran. Clones were read by immunoSEQ multiplex PCR, and TCRdb kept only the in-frame ones, dropping some. The data hold about 130,000 clones, with around 83% observed a single time. The specimen sequenced was PBMCs. These receptor sequences come from a woman between 18 and 29 years old in good health and CMV-seropositive.

The chain couples TRBV5-5 to TRBJ2-2; the D gene is possibly TRBD1 (5 bases). Germline lookup yields CDR1 SGHKS and CDR2 YYEKEE (reference sequence). The CDR3 runs 15 residues. The ends were cut back, 1 base at V and 4 bases at J, with 11 bases in the middle. The chain's CDR3 is CASSLRGQSTGELFF. CDR3 in DNA: TGTGCCAGCAGCTTGAGGGGCCAGTCCACCGGGGAGCTGTTTTTT.

V gene TRBV27 combines with J gene TRBJ2-3; D is ambiguous. The CDR3 totals 13 residues. Germline lookup yields CDR1 MNHEY and CDR2 SMNVEV (reference sequence). V gave up 7 bases and J gave up 6 bases, with 14 bases separating them. CDR3 nucleotides: TGTGCCAGCACGGTGCCTTGGTCGGATACGCAGTATTTT. It encodes CASTVPWSDTQYF.

V and J are TRBV19 and TRBJ1-2, with 12 bases fitting TRBD1. The CDR3 extends over 16 amino acids. The germline gives CDR1 LNHDA, CDR2 SQIVND (reference sequence). The J segment lost 0 bases and the V segment lost 4 bases, leaving 3 bases of the junction unmatched. The CDR3 loop is CASSKGTGGANYGYTF. CDR3 sequence (DNA): TGTGCCAGTAGTAAAGGGACAGGGGGCGCTAACTATGGCTACACCTTC.

This chain's CDR3 is CASSESGFSSYEQYF. CDR3 sequence (DNA): TGTGCCAGCAGTGAAAGCGGGTTCAGCTCCTACGAGCAGTACTTC. The J gene is TRBJ2-7, the V gene TRBV2; tentatively, D is TRBD2 (6 bases). V shed 2 bases and J shed 0 bases, with 11 bases lying between them. The V gene's germline CDR1 is SNHLY and CDR2 FYNNEI. The CDR3 contains 15 residues.

This chain connects TRBV4-1 to TRBJ1-2; D ambiguous. Trimming took 6 bases from V and 2 from J, leaving 10 bases between them. The CDR3 loop spans 13 amino acids. Germline CDR1 MGHRA, CDR2 YSYEKL. The CDR3 DNA reads as TGCGCCAGCAGTCCCGTCAGGAACTATGGCTACACCTTC. Translation gives CASSPVRNYGYTF.

The chain is built from TRBV7-9 and TRBJ2-7; tentative D call: TRBD1 (5 bases). The length of the CDR3 is 14 residues. Trimming removed 2 bases at V and 2 bases at J, with 10 bases between. In germline, CDR1 is SEHNR, CDR2 FQNEAQ (reference sequence). The CDR3 is CASSLSQGAYEQYF. The CDR3 DNA follows: TGTGCCAGCAGCTTAAGCCAGGGCGCCTACGAGCAGTACTTC.

The chain has TRBV1 and TRBJ2-5; TRBD1 was called by the table and not checked on the DNA. TRBV1 is a listed pseudogene. CDR3 size: 14 residues. In DNA, the CDR3 is TGCACCAGCAGCCAAGTACAAGTAAGAGAGACCCAGTACTTC. This sequence encodes CTSSQVQVRETQYF.

The chain recombines TRBV4-2 with TRBJ2-1; 8 nucleotides match TRBD2. Unmatched junction bases numbered 4, after V lost 0 bases and J lost 6 bases. Germline V gene data show CDR1 as LGHNA and CDR2 as YNFKEQ. The CDR3 is 15 amino acids. The CDR3 here is CASSQEVRGGNEQFF. CDR3 DNA sequence: TGTGCCAGCAGCCAAGAGGTACGGGGGGGCAATGAGCAGTTCTTC.

This chain joins TRBV11-2 and TRBJ2-1, with TRBD1 as a possible D gene (6 bases). The CDR3 is made up of 15 amino acids. Germline V gives CDR1 SGHAT, CDR2 FQNNGV. Trimming cost V 1 base and J 2 bases, with 9 bases left between them. Written as DNA, the CDR3 is TGTGCCAGCAGCTTAGTCCAGGGGACCTACAATGAGCAGTTCTTC. The encoded protein is CASSLVQGTYNEQFF.

The chain is built from TRBV25-1 and TRBJ2-7, with no clear D. V was shortened by 4 bases and J by 3 bases, with 16 bases between the two germline ends. CDR1 and CDR2 (germline): MGHDK, SYGVNS. The CDR3 has 15 amino acids. Written as DNA, the CDR3 is TGTGCCAGCAGTGGTCGCCTCACACCCCTCTACGAGCAGTACTTC. Translation gives CASSGRLTPLYEQYF.

The chain links TRBV14 to TRBJ2-3, with TRBD1 matching over 9 bases. V was clipped by 4 bases and J by 6 bases; unmatched bases: 11. Germline CDR1 is SGHDN and CDR2 is FVKESK. This CDR3 is 16 amino acids long. CDR3 region: CASSPLLQGAADTQYF. The DNA for the CDR3 is TGTGCCAGCAGCCCGCTACTACAGGGGGCGGCGGATACGCAGTATTTT.

The CDR3 nucleotides read TGCGCCAGCAGCCAAGCGGTAGCGGGGACCCCCGGAGATACGCAGTATTTT. As protein: CASSQAVAGTPGDTQYF. The V and J genes are TRBV4-1 and TRBJ2-3; 8 positions match TRBD2. The CDR3 runs 17 residues. Germline values: CDR1 MGHRA, CDR2 YSYEKL. J was trimmed by 5 bases and V by 1 base; bases with no gene match: 11.

V and J are TRBV9 and TRBJ2-3, with 8 bases fitting TRBD2. V lost 5 bases, J lost 1 base, and 3 bases stayed unmatched. Germline CDR1 and CDR2: SGDLS and YYNGEE. This CDR3 has 14 residues. DNA of the CDR3: TGTGCCAGCAGTGATAGCGGGGGCACAGATACGCAGTATTTT. Protein: CASSDSGGTDTQYF. The full variable domain, with the rest looked up from reference TRBV9 and TRBJ2-3, is DSGVTQTPKHLITATGQRVTLRCSPRSGDLSVYWYQQSLDQGLQFLIQYYNGEERAKGNILERFSAQQFPDLHSELNLSSLELGDSALYFCASSDSGGTDTQYFGPGTRLTVL.

This clone was counted a single time. The chain uses TRBV10-2 and TRBJ2-7; a weak D match, TRBD1 (6 bases). With 7 bases removed from V and 4 bases from J, the gap between germline ends came to 14 bases. Germline loops: CDR1 WSHSY, CDR2 SAAADI. CDR3 length equals 13 residues. The CDR3 DNA is TGCGCCAGCACACAGGGTAGTTCATACGAGCAGTACTTC. It translates to CASTQGSSYEQYF.

The J gene is TRBJ2-7, the V gene TRBV6-1; D ambiguous. There are 15 residues in the CDR3. The V gene's germline CDR1 is MNHNS and CDR2 SASEGT. Trimming took off 7 bases at V and 1 base at J, with 17 bases between the two ends. The CDR3 region has the DNA TGTGCCAGCACTCGCATGTCAGTGACTTCCTACGAGCAGTACTTC. Translation: CASTRMSVTSYEQYF.

The V and J genes are TRBV6-5 and TRBJ2-3, with 7 bases aligning to TRBD1. V shed 6 bases, J shed 8 bases, and the junction held 8 bases outside the gene matches. Germline CDR1 and CDR2: MNHEY and SVGAGI. CDR3 length: 13 residues. This CDR3 is CASRMTGSSTQYF. As DNA, the CDR3 is TGTGCCAGCAGGATGACAGGGAGTAGTACGCAGTATTTT.

V usage is TRBV19 and J usage is TRBJ1-1; D ambiguous. The CDR3 totals 12 residues. Trimming removed 6 bases from V and 1 base from J, with 6 bases in between. In germline, CDR1 is LNHDA, CDR2 SQIVND (reference sequence). The CDR3 nucleotides read TGTGCCAGTAGGAATAGGAACACTGAAGCTTTCTTT. This gives the protein CASRNRNTEAFF.

The chain links TRBV18 to TRBJ2-7, with 10 positions matching TRBD1. Germline V gene data show CDR1 as KGHSH and CDR2 as LQKENI. With 6 bases clipped from V and 4 bases from J, the junction kept 9 bases outside the gene matches. The CDR3 covers 15 residues. CDR3 residues: CASSLGQGRSYEQYF. The CDR3 DNA is TGTGCCAGCTCCCTGGGACAGGGGCGATCATACGAGCAGTACTTC.

The chain is built from TRBV6-5 and TRBJ2-1, with 14 positions matching TRBD2. CDR1 is MNHEY and CDR2 is SVGAGI in the germline V gene. Trimming removed 5 bases from V and 14 bases from J; junction bases left unmatched: 5. The CDR3 has 13 residues. CDR3 nucleotides: TGTGCCAGCAGTCGGACTAGCGGGGGGCAGGAGTTCTTC. Amino acids: CASSRTSGGQEFF.

The V and J genes are TRBV2 and TRBJ2-5; the match to TRBD1 covers 9 bases. The CDR3 covers 14 residues. V gave up 7 bases and J gave up 5 bases; unmatched junction bases: 8. Looked up from germline, CDR1 is SNHLY and CDR2 is FYNNEI. For the CDR3, the DNA is TGTGCCAGCATCCAGGACAGGGGTTCTGAGACCCAGTACTTC. Protein product: CASIQDRGSETQYF.

The CDR3: CASSAEDNEQFF. CDR3 coding DNA: TGTGCCAGCAGTGCAGAAGACAATGAGCAGTTCTTC. The J gene is TRBJ2-1, the V gene TRBV25-1; D ambiguous. The V gene's germline CDR1 is MGHDK and CDR2 SYGVNS. V was clipped by 4 bases and J by 5 bases, with 6 bases between them. The CDR3 loop spans 12 amino acids.

V and J are TRBV5-1 and TRBJ1-2; 10 nucleotides match TRBD1. The CDR3 runs 17 residues. Germline values: CDR1 SGHRS, CDR2 YFSETQ. V lost 3 bases to trimming and J lost 4 bases; unmatched junction nucleotides: 12. The CDR3 here is CASSSTFGQGVAYGYTF. CDR3 DNA: TGCGCCAGCAGCTCGACCTTCGGACAGGGGGTCGCCTATGGCTACACCTTC.

The V and J genes are TRBV7-8 and TRBJ2-7, with 7 bases fitting TRBD2. The CDR3 covers 16 residues. J was trimmed by 3 bases and V by 5 bases; bases with no gene match: 13. CDR1 SGHVS and CDR2 FQNEAQ come from the germline V gene. CDR3 loop: CASSPVKGRDHYEQYF. The CDR3 DNA follows: TGTGCCAGCAGCCCCGTTAAGGGGAGGGATCACTACGAGCAGTACTTC.

The chain uses TRBV5-4 and TRBJ2-1, with D perhaps matching TRBD1 (6 bases). The length of the CDR3 is 16 residues. V dropped 4 bases and J dropped 3 bases, with 17 bases sitting between them. CDR1 is SGHNT, CDR2 YYREEE, per germline (reference sequence). CDR3 in DNA: TGTGCCAGCAGCCCGAATACAGGGCCCCTCTACAATGAGCAGTTCTTC. It is translated as CASSPNTGPLYNEQFF.

The chain links TRBV5-1 to TRBJ2-2; D ambiguous. CDR1 is SGHRS and CDR2 is YFSETQ in the germline V gene. The CDR3 has 14 amino acids. Trimming cost V 4 bases and J 1 base, with 8 bases left between them. Here the CDR3 DNA reads TGCGCCAGCAGCATTAGTATGAACACCGGGGAGCTGTTTTTT. This sequence encodes CASSISMNTGELFF.

The V and J genes are TRBV6-5 and TRBJ2-3, with TRBD1 identical over 11 bases. The CDR3 loop spans 15 amino acids. V lost 6 bases and J lost 2; bases outside the gene matches: 4. The germline gives CDR1 MNHEY, CDR2 SVGAGI. DNA of the CDR3: TGTGCCAGCAGAAGGGGACAGGGGGACACAGATACGCAGTATTTT. Its translation is CASRRGQGDTDTQYF.

The chain joins TRBV9 to TRBJ2-5; 8 nucleotides align to TRBD2. This CDR3 comprises 16 residues. Germline values: CDR1 SGDLS, CDR2 YYNGEE. V shed 0 bases, J shed 5 bases, and the junction held 9 bases outside the gene matches. CDR3: CASSVGGLGGGETQYF. The CDR3 DNA follows: TGTGCCAGCAGCGTAGGAGGACTCGGGGGGGGCGAGACCCAGTACTTC.

The chain links TRBV11-2 to TRBJ1-6; D uncertain. The V end was cut by 1 base, the J end by 7 bases, with 8 bases between. The CDR3 is 14 amino acids. CDR1 and CDR2 (germline): SGHAT, FQNNGV. The CDR3 reads CASSLVQINSPLHF. CDR3 sequence (DNA): TGTGCCAGCAGCTTAGTACAGATAAATTCACCCCTCCACTTT.

CDR3 nucleotides: TGTGCCAGCAGCGTAGTAGACAGGGGTGGGGATGGCTACACCTTC. It translates to CASSVVDRGGDGYTF. This chain uses TRBV9 with TRBJ1-2; 8 nucleotides align to TRBD1. The CDR3 consists of 15 residues. Per germline, CDR1 SGDLS and CDR2 YYNGEE. The ends lost 0 bases at V and 6 bases at J; junction bases unmatched: 7.

The chain carries TRBV27 and TRBJ2-1; 8 positions agree with TRBD2. After removal of 5 bases from V and 8 bases from J, the junction contained 11 bases not matched to a gene. Germline V gene lookup returns CDR1 MNHEY and CDR2 SMNVEV (reference sequence). This CDR3 spans 15 amino acids. The CDR3 here is CASSPLVRGDDEQFF. As DNA, the CDR3 is TGTGCCAGCAGTCCCCTTGTGCGGGGGGACGATGAGCAGTTCTTC.